The clone carrying this TCR beta chain turned up a few times. Libraries were prepared by immunoSEQ multiplex PCR; TCRdb keeps only in-frame clonotypes and omits some of them. The sample holds 40,000 to 45,000 clones, 88% seen once. The CDR3 has 12 amino acids. Trimming took 6 bases from V and 3 from J, leaving 5 bases between them. CDR1 is SNHLY, CDR2 FYNNEI, per germline. The sample originates from a study of PD-L1 blockade in urothelial cancer. Turning to the study itself: T cell content in blood samples showed a median of about 140,000.

This specimen was PBMCs, taken around atezolizumab (anti-PD-L1) treatment. This chain joins TRBV2 and TRBJ2-2, with D uncertain. The TCR originated in a woman in her sixties with urothelial cancer. CDR3 in DNA: TGTGCCAGCAGCCTTTACACCGGGGAGCTGTTTTTT. This encodes CASSLYTGELFF.